Reported below is one T cell receptor beta chain. The table lists this clone with a few counts. The specificity of this receptor is unknown. One base away there is no much larger clone; base qualities are not given. A FACSAria II was used to sort memory CD4+ T cells, defined as single viable CD3+CD4+CD8-CD45RO+ cells. CMV serostatus was assessed using a Roche Elecsys assay, by which serum IgG against CMV pp150, pp28, p38 and p52 was detected. After thawing, total CD4+ T cells were enriched by positive selection with CD4 magnetic microbeads. The samples came from a different study that was designed specifically to examine the CD4+ T cell memory repertoire. Peripheral blood mononuclear cells were isolated and cryopreserved according to standard operating procedures, and serum was stored at -80 degrees C. The staining relied on CD3-PerCP (BW264/56), CD4-APC (RPA-T4), CD45RO-PE (UCHT1) and CD8-Pacific Orange (3B5) antibodies, and Sytox blue was used to exclude non-viable cells.

Genomic DNA was extracted from sorted cells with the Quick-DNA Microprep Kit. TCRbeta DNA was amplified with the immunoSEQ hsTCRbeta kit following the manufacturer's protocol. TCRbeta libraries were sequenced on an Illumina MiSeq instrument. The study's own analysis went as follows. Removing out-of-frame sequences left a few million distinct TCRbeta sequences, an average of approximately 65,000 per individual. Each individual was scored according to the count of more than 150 previously reported CMV-associated TCRbeta sequences and the total productive distinct TCRbeta count. A beta-binomial model was reimplemented in Python, and scikit-learn random forests with default parameters were trained on data from the US cohort. On the Belgian cohort, classifier performance was reported as the median AUC, along with percentile confidence intervals, across 10,000 bootstrap iterations. TCRdb took over this immuneACCESS table, retaining in-frame rearrangements with V and J assigned. Such tables are incomplete; in checked studies, under half of the missing clones stem from an unresolved V gene, and the remainder is unexplained. The V and J calls and the clone size are those of that table, but D and trimming were determined from the DNA. Recorded for this sample are 50,000 to 60,000 clones; over 60% of them occurred a single time. The biggest ten clones account for around 1.5% of the sample.

The germline V and J ends show losses of 4 bases and 9 bases respectively, and no gene match explains 11 bases of the junction. The CDR3 sequence holds 15 residues, the cysteine and phenylalanine included. Here the CDR3 DNA is all that survives: 45 bases in frame from base 1. Looking up the germline V gene (reference sequence) yields CDR1 SGHNT and CDR2 YYREEE. The data originate from a study of memory CD4+ T cells and cytomegalovirus serostatus (dated by TCRdb to between 2019 and 2020). The study in broad terms: A total of roughly 33 healthy Belgian adults, of whom 9 were CMV seropositive and approximately 24 were CMV seronegative, were included in the cohort. To replicate a published TCR-based CMV serostatus classifier, the study sequenced CD4+ memory TCRbeta repertoires from a Belgian cohort whose cytomegalovirus serostatus was known. Broad study findings and their caveats: Of 170 or so previously reported CMV-associated TCRbeta sequences, 60 to 85 appeared in the CD4+ memory repertoires, each in one to five individuals. A median bootstrapped AUC of almost 0.96 with a 95% CI of 0.76-1.00 was achieved on the Belgian cohort by the original-framework classifier. The results were interpreted as suggesting that the CMV-associated TCR signature is mostly present in the CD4+ memory repertoire. CMV serostatus prediction reached a median bootstrapped AUC of about 0.96 with the original framework and roughly 0.9 with a US-trained random forest. Only CD4+CD45RO+ memory cells were sequenced, in contrast to the original study, in which naive and memory CD4+ and CD8+ populations were covered.

The sequence came from an adult in good health and CMV-seropositive. Source material: memory CD4+ T cells from blood. The V and J genes are TRBV5-4 and TRBJ2-1; 9 central bases correspond to TRBD1. The DNA sequence follows: TGTGCCAGCAGCCTCTCCGGGACAGGGATAGGTGAGCAGTTCTTC. Translated, this is CASSLSGTGIGEQFF.